The 25 T cell receptor beta chains in this list originate from one sample, sequenced in a study of cytomegalovirus exposure and HLA in healthy donors. This PCR relied on a set of 60 Vbeta primers and 13 Jbeta primers. Libraries were prepared by immunoSEQ multiplex PCR; TCRdb keeps only in-frame clonotypes and omits some of them. The table has over 130,000 clones, roughly 65% seen once. The sample consisted of PBMCs. The source of these receptors is a woman aged 30 to 39 in good health and CMV-seronegative.

The J gene is TRBJ2-3, the V gene TRBV9; 7 nucleotides line up with TRBD1. Losses at the gene ends were 4 bases for V and 6 bases for J; bases not matched to a gene: 5. The CDR3 totals 13 residues. Germline loops: CDR1 SGDLS, CDR2 YYNGEE. The CDR3 coding sequence is TGTGCCAGCAGCCCAATACAGGGGGATACGCAGTATTTT. This encodes CASSPIQGDTQYF.

The rearrangement uses TRBV11-2 and TRBJ2-3, with D perhaps matching TRBD1 (6 bases). Germline loops: CDR1 SGHAT, CDR2 FQNNGV. This CDR3 has 15 residues. V was pared by 4 bases and J by 3 bases, with 14 bases between. Here the CDR3 reads CASSSKGQRTDTQYF. CDR3 nucleotides: TGTGCCAGCAGCTCAAAAGGACAGAGAACAGATACGCAGTATTTT.

This clone has just a few counts. The chain is built from TRBV6-1 and TRBJ2-5, with 10 bases matching TRBD2. The CDR3 sequence is 14 residues long. With V trimmed by 10 bases and J by 1 base, 6 bases remained unmatched. Germline CDR1 MNHNS, CDR2 SASEGT. The CDR3 DNA is TGTGCCACCGATAGCGGGGGGATCCAAGAGACCCAGTACTTC. As protein: CATDSGGIQETQYF.

The rearrangement uses TRBV10-3 and TRBJ2-1, with a possible D match to TRBD1 (5 bases). The CDR3 is 13 residues long. V was shortened by 7 bases and J by 2 bases, with 9 bases between the two germline ends. Germline CDR1 is ENHRY and CDR2 is SYGVKD. For the CDR3, the DNA is TGTGCCATCAAAGGGGAAACCTACAATGAGCAGTTCTTC. Protein product: CAIKGETYNEQFF.

This chain links TRBV6-1 with TRBJ1-1; a weak D match, TRBD1 (5 bases). Trimming removed 7 bases at V and 4 bases at J, with 13 bases between. The CDR3 contains 13 residues. Germline V CDR1 and CDR2: MNHNS, SASEGT. The CDR3 loop is CASISRGGTEAFF. CDR3 DNA sequence: TGTGCCAGCATAAGTCGGGGGGGCACTGAAGCTTTCTTT.

The table lists this clone with a few counts. V gene TRBV5-6 combines with J gene TRBJ1-6, with 9 positions matching TRBD1. Per germline, CDR1 SGHDT and CDR2 YYEEEE. CDR3 length: 15 amino acids. Losses at the gene ends were 1 base for V and 10 bases for J; bases not matched to a gene: 6. The CDR3 DNA sequence: TGTGCCAGCAGCTTGAGGGGACAGGGTATGTCACCCCTCCACTTT. As protein: CASSLRGQGMSPLHF.

The rearrangement joins TRBV29-1 to TRBJ2-3; TRBD1 matches 9 bases. The CDR3 has 13 residues. Germline values: CDR1 SQVTM, CDR2 ANQGSEA. Here the CDR3 reads CIIGDRDLDTQYF. The CDR3 DNA is TGCATCATAGGGGACAGGGATTTAGATACGCAGTATTTT.

V gene TRBV6-1 combines with J gene TRBJ2-3; perhaps TRBD2 as D (6 bases). V was shortened by 2 bases and J by 5 bases, with 14 bases between the two germline ends. Germline values: CDR1 MNHNS, CDR2 SASEGT. The CDR3 length is 15 residues. The CDR3 loop reads CASSERDRGGDTQYF. In DNA form, the CDR3 reads TGTGCCAGCAGTGAAAGAGATAGGGGAGGAGATACGCAGTATTTT.

This clone was seen more than once but under ten times. V gene TRBV5-4 combines with J gene TRBJ2-4, with 8 bases identical to TRBD1. The V segment lost 4 bases and the J segment 7 bases; nucleotides outside the gene matches: 13. The CDR3 contains 16 residues. CDR1 is SGHNT, CDR2 YYREEE, per germline (reference sequence). The CDR3 DNA follows: TGTGCCAGCAGCACCGAAGGGACAGGAATGGGGAACATTCAGTACTTC. This gives the protein CASSTEGTGMGNIQYF.

The chain combines TRBV28 with TRBJ2-7; 7 bases match TRBD1. Germline loops: CDR1 MDHEN, CDR2 SYDVKM. Trimming at V came to 8 bases and at J to 3 bases, leaving 10 bases not matched to a gene. This CDR3 is 14 amino acids long. The DNA for the CDR3 is TGTGCCAGCGGCACCGGGACAGATATCTACGAGCAGTACGTC. This sequence encodes CASGTGTDIYEQYV.

This chain uses TRBV28 with TRBJ2-2, with D tentatively TRBD2 (5 bases). V dropped 4 bases and J dropped 7 bases, with 7 bases sitting between them. CDR3 length: 12 residues. CDR1 MDHEN and CDR2 SYDVKM come from the germline V gene. The CDR3 region has the DNA TGTGCCAGCAGTTGGGAGAGCGGGGAGCTGTTTTTT. It translates to CASSWESGELFF.

About this clone: Compared with germline, one end of the junction differs, possibly owing to a read error. The chain couples TRBV7-9 to TRBJ1-1, with D possibly TRBD1 on 6 matching bases. This CDR3 has 14 residues. Germline CDR1 and CDR2: SEHNR and FQNEAQ (reference sequence). The CDR3 here is CVSSLGGLRTEAFF. As DNA, the CDR3 is TGTGTCAGCAGCTTGGGGGGGCTAAGAACTGAAGCTTTCTTT. The full variable domain, with the rest looked up from reference TRBV7-9 and TRBJ1-1, is DTGVSQNPRHKITKRGQNVTFRCDPISEHNRLYWYRQTLGQGPEFLTYFQNEAQLEKSRLLSDRFSAERPKGSFSTLEIQRTEQGDSAMYLCVSSLGGLRTEAFFGQGTRLTVV.

Concerning this clone itself: Other DNA sequences of this sample code for an identical CDR3. The rearrangement links TRBV11-2 to TRBJ1-1; TRBD1 matches 8 bases. Germline assignment: CDR1 SGHAT and CDR2 FQNNGV. The length of the CDR3 is 14 residues. Trimming cost V 3 bases and J 2 bases; bases outside gene matches: 2. The CDR3 loop is CASSFGQGNTEAFF. Written as DNA, the CDR3 is TGTGCCAGCAGCTTCGGACAGGGTAACACTGAAGCTTTCTTT.

The table lists this clone with a few counts. The gene calls are TRBV28 and TRBJ1-5; 9 positions agree with TRBD1. The V segment lost 5 bases and the J segment 4 bases; nucleotides outside the gene matches: 9. The germline V gene encodes CDR1 MDHEN and CDR2 SYDVKM. The CDR3 has 16 residues. The CDR3 coding sequence is TGTGCCAGCAGTCCCCTCGGGACAGGGAGGAATCAGCCCCAGCATTTT. Translated: CASSPLGTGRNQPQHF. Filled out from reference TRBV28 and TRBJ1-5, the complete variable domain reads DVKVTQSSRYLVKRTGEKVFLECVQDMDHENMFWYRQDPGLGLRLIYFSYDVKMKEKGDIPEGYSVSREKKERFSLILESASTNQTSMYLCASSPLGTGRNQPQHFGDGTRLSIL.

The chain carries TRBV30 and TRBJ2-7; 13 bases fit TRBD2. Germline assignment: CDR1 GTSNPN and CDR2 SVGIG (reference sequence). The CDR3 has 16 amino acids. J was trimmed by 5 bases and V by 2 bases; bases with no gene match: 9. CDR3 loop: CAWSSPGLAGRDEQYF. The CDR3 DNA reads TGTGCCTGGAGTTCACCGGGACTAGCGGGACGCGACGAGCAGTACTTC.

V gene TRBV19 combines with J gene TRBJ2-7; TRBD1 aligns across 10 bases. The germline CDR1 and CDR2 sequences are LNHDA and SQIVND (reference sequence). The CDR3 contains 16 residues. Trimming cost V 3 bases and J 0 bases; bases outside gene matches: 5. CDR3 sequence reads: CASSMGTGASSYEQYF. CDR3 coding DNA: TGTGCCAGTAGTATGGGGACAGGGGCCTCCTCCTACGAGCAGTACTTC.

This clone was detected a few times. V usage is TRBV27 and J usage is TRBJ2-3; TRBD2 matches at 7 bases. Unmatched junction bases numbered 10, after V lost 10 bases and J lost 0 bases. Looked up from germline, CDR1 is MNHEY and CDR2 is SMNVEV (reference sequence). The CDR3 extends over 15 amino acids. Here the CDR3 DNA reads TGTGCCACACGGGGGAGGGACGCTAGCACAGATACGCAGTATTTT. Translation gives CATRGRDASTDTQYF.

This chain links TRBV28 with TRBJ2-3, with TRBD1 as a possible D gene (6 bases). Trimming pared 7 bases from V and 3 bases from J, leaving 26 bases between. The V gene's germline CDR1 is MDHEN and CDR2 SYDVKM. This CDR3 comprises 18 residues. The CDR3 is CASILASGALQKTDTQYF. As DNA, the CDR3 is TGTGCCAGCATTCTGGCGTCAGGGGCCCTACAAAAAACAGATACGCAGTATTTT.

In DNA, the CDR3 is TGTGCCAGTAGTCCTAGCACAGATACGCAGTATTTT. It translates to CASSPSTDTQYF. This sequence joins TRBV27 and TRBJ2-3; D not resolved. V shed 9 bases and J shed 0 bases, with 7 bases lying between them. Germline V lookup: CDR1 MNHEY, CDR2 SMNVEV (reference sequence). There are 12 residues in the CDR3.

CDR3 residues: CATSSGQGSVQPQHF. The CDR3 bases are TGTGCCACTTCAAGTGGACAGGGGAGCGTGCAGCCCCAGCATTTT. The V call is TRBV19, the J call TRBJ1-5; 9 nucleotides line up with TRBD1. This CDR3 has 15 amino acids. The junction had 14 bases not matched to a gene; V was cut back by 10 bases and J by 7 bases. Germline values: CDR1 LNHDA, CDR2 SQIVND (reference sequence).

CDR3 sequence (DNA): TGTGCCAGCAGTCCCCCCCAGGGGGCAGCGGGAGGGGGTCATGAGCAGTTCTTC. It encodes CASSPPQGAAGGGHEQFF. The chain employs TRBV2 and TRBJ2-1, with 10 bases fitting TRBD2. Trimming cost V 5 bases and J 8 bases; bases outside gene matches: 18. The CDR3 runs 18 residues. CDR1 and CDR2 from the germline V gene are SNHLY and FYNNEI.

This clone showed up just a few times. The V call is TRBV4-2, the J call TRBJ2-3; TRBD2 matches at 15 bases. V trimming: 4 bases; J trimming: 1 base; junction bases outside the gene matches: 6. The CDR3 length is 18 residues. Germline values: CDR1 LGHNA, CDR2 YNFKEQ. CDR3: CASSRGTSGGIRTDTQYF. The DNA for the CDR3 is TGTGCCAGCAGCCGGGGGACTAGCGGGGGGATTCGCACAGATACGCAGTATTTT.

The V call is TRBV20-1, the J call TRBJ1-2; perhaps TRBD1 as D (5 bases). The CDR3 totals 11 residues. Germline CDR1 reads DFQATT; CDR2 reads SNEGSKA (reference sequence). The ends were cut back, 7 bases at V and 2 bases at J, with 8 bases in the middle. For the CDR3, the DNA is TGCAGTGGTCGACAGAACTATGGCTACACCTTC. Translated, it gives CSGRQNYGYTF.

The sample holds a few counts of this clone. The chain joins TRBV7-8 to TRBJ1-5; TRBD1 aligns across 7 bases. Germline trimming cut 5 bases from V and 0 bases from J; bases unmatched to any gene: 7. CDR1 is SGHVS, CDR2 FQNEAQ, per germline. This CDR3 has 16 residues. For the CDR3, the DNA is TGTGCCAGCAGCCCGACAGGGCGGGATAGCAATCAGCCCCAGCATTTT. Its translation is CASSPTGRDSNQPQHF.

The chain joins TRBV19 to TRBJ2-1; the match to TRBD2 covers 14 bases. Germline V gene lookup returns CDR1 LNHDA and CDR2 SQIVND (reference sequence). The CDR3 covers 17 residues. Trimming at V came to 4 bases and at J to 4 bases, leaving 6 bases not matched to a gene. The CDR3 DNA reads TGTGCCAGTAGTAGGGGACTAGCGGGAGCAAATTACAATGAGCAGTTCTTC. This gives the protein CASSRGLAGANYNEQFF.